Sequencing of this T cell receptor (beta chain) was carried out in a study of Tregs in tolerant kidney transplant recipients. Findings and limits, study-wide: In tolerant patients, donor-specific Tregs outgrew total Tregs, suggesting antigen-driven expansion. Findings come from small patient numbers and require larger validation. Biological reproducibility was not directly addressed in this study.

Assay: immunoSEQ multiplex PCR; the TCRdb copy retains only in-frame clones and omits some. The table has 60,000 to 95,000 clones, 95% to 98% seen once; the top ten hold roughly 0.59%. Unstimulated Tregs (CD4+CD25+CD127-) and CD4+CD25- non-Tregs were sorted from PBMCs. Notes on this clone: Its antigen remains unknown.

CDR1 SNHLY and CDR2 FYNNEI come from the germline V gene. The V end lost 6 bases, the J end lost 7 bases, and 18 bases lay between the germline ends. The length of the CDR3 is 14 residues. This clonotype originated in a human donor who received a combined kidney and bone marrow transplant. Sequencing used CD4+ T cells from blood, obtained before the transplant. The V and J genes are TRBV2 and TRBJ1-1, with no clear D. The CDR3 loop reads CASSSRRSRVEAFF. The CDR3 DNA reads as TGTGCCAGCAGCTCAAGACGGTCGCGGGTTGAAGCTTTCTTT.